This T cell receptor (beta chain) was identified during a study of molecular identifiers for immune sequencing clone quantification. Via MiXCR, TCRdb re-called the PCR reads, giving one row per CDR3 protein. The sample lists about 500,000 distinct CDR3 sequences, around 23% occurring once. Sequenced input: naive CD8+ T cells from blood, with Jurkat cell RNA spiked in. Subset here: FACS-sorted CD8+CD4-CCR7+CD45RA+ naive T cells. The TCR sequence derives from a human donor in good health. Some libraries in this study had Jurkat cell RNA spiked in.

CDR3 protein: CSARGLAGTLYEQYF. The CDR3 nucleotides are TGCAGTGCTAGAGGGCTAGCGGGGACCCTCTACGAGCAGTACTTC. The chain is built from TRBV20-1 and TRBJ2-7; TRBD2 matches 9 bases. Germline V lookup: CDR1 DFQATT, CDR2 SNEGSKA (reference sequence). The CDR3 contains 15 residues. V dropped 1 base and J dropped 3; count of bases not matched to a gene: 7.